The 11 T cell receptor beta chains in this list originate from one sample, sequenced in a study of blood T cell repertoires in COVID-19. Produced via immunoSEQ multiplex PCR; TCRdb's table is partial and in-frame only. This table has a few hundred thousand clones, around 86% appearing once. The sample was peripheral blood. These receptors were obtained from a woman between 70 and 85 years old with active or convalescent COVID-19.

The chain carries TRBV5-1 and TRBJ1-2; D is unclear. With 0 bases removed from V and 4 bases from J, the gap between germline ends came to 13 bases. The germline gives CDR1 SGHRS, CDR2 YFSETQ. The CDR3 totals 15 residues. The CDR3 region has the DNA TGCGCCAGCAGCTTGGTGGCATCGGAGGCCTATGGCTACACCTTC. It codes for CASSLVASEAYGYTF. The complete variable domain, with remaining parts taken from reference TRBV5-1 and TRBJ1-2, reads KAGVTQTPRYLIKTRGQQVTLSCSPISGHRSVSWYQQTPGQGLQFLFEYFSETQRNKGNFPGRFSGRQFSNSRSEMNVSTLELGDSALYLCASSLVASEAYGYTFGSGTRLTVV.

V is TRBV11-2 and J is TRBJ1-1; tentatively, D is TRBD1 (5 bases). The CDR3 is made up of 16 amino acids. CDR1 and CDR2 from the germline V gene are SGHAT and FQNNGV. V gave up 5 bases and J gave up 1 base, with 17 bases separating them. This chain's CDR3 is CASSPSRASRNTEAFF. CDR3 DNA: TGTGCCAGCAGCCCCTCCAGGGCCAGCAGGAACACTGAAGCTTTCTTT.

The gene calls are TRBV19 and TRBJ1-2, with a possible D match to TRBD1 (6 bases). The V and J ends lost 4 bases and 4 bases respectively, with 13 bases between them. The CDR3 totals 14 residues. The V gene's germline CDR1 is LNHDA and CDR2 SQIVND (reference sequence). The CDR3 reads CASSKRDTTYGYTF. The CDR3, as DNA: TGTGCCAGTAGTAAGCGGGACACAACCTATGGCTACACCTTC. Supplemented by reference TRBV19 and TRBJ1-2, the full variable domain reads DGGITQSPKYLFRKEGQNVTLSCEQNLNHDAMYWYRQDPGQGLRLIYYSQIVNDFQKGDIAEGYSVSREKKESFPLTVTSAQKNPTAFYLCASSKRDTTYGYTFGSGTRLTVV.

The chain joins TRBV14 to TRBJ1-3, with a tentative D call TRBD1 (6 bases). Germline CDR1 is SGHDN and CDR2 is FVKESK. V dropped 1 base and J dropped 4 bases, with 17 bases sitting between them. The CDR3 covers 17 residues. The CDR3 nucleotides read TGTGCCAGCAGCCAAGCAAGACAAAGGGGGTCGGGAAACACCATATATTTT. Translation gives CASSQARQRGSGNTIYF. The full variable domain, rest sourced from reference TRBV14 and TRBJ1-3, is EAGVTQFPSHSVIEKGQTVTLRCDPISGHDNLYWYRRVMGKEIKFLLHFVKESKQDESGMPNNRFLAERTGGTYSTLKVQPAELEDSGVYFCASSQARQRGSGNTIYFGEGSWLTVV.

This clone was detected only a few times. The V and J genes are TRBV19 and TRBJ1-2; D unclear. V lost 4 bases and J 2 bases, leaving 11 bases between the germline ends. This CDR3 is built from 14 residues. Per the germline V gene, CDR1 is LNHDA and CDR2 is SQIVND (reference sequence). CDR3 coding DNA: TGTGCCAGTAGTACCCAGATGGGCAACTATGGCTACACCTTC. Translating it yields CASSTQMGNYGYTF.

The V call is TRBV15, the J call TRBJ2-3; TRBD1 matches at 8 bases. The J segment lost 3 bases and the V segment lost 3 bases, leaving 8 bases of the junction unmatched. Germline CDR1 is LNHNV and CDR2 is YYDKDF (reference sequence). The CDR3 is made up of 16 amino acids. This chain's CDR3 is CATSRAGGAGTDTQYF. DNA of the CDR3: TGTGCCACCAGCAGGGCAGGGGGCGCTGGTACAGATACGCAGTATTTT.

The genes are TRBV5-5 and TRBJ2-1, with TRBD2 identical over 7 bases. V gave up 5 bases and J gave up 0 bases; unmatched junction bases: 11. Germline loops: CDR1 SGHKS, CDR2 YYEKEE (reference sequence). The CDR3 totals 17 residues. CDR3 coding DNA: TGTGCCAGCAGATCCATTAGCGGGTGGAGCTCCTACAATGAGCAGTTCTTC. This gives the protein CASRSISGWSSYNEQFF.

The chain is built from TRBV19 and TRBJ2-4; D perhaps matches TRBD2 (7 bases). Germline loops: CDR1 LNHDA, CDR2 SQIVND (reference sequence). The CDR3 is 14 residues long. With 6 bases removed from V and 7 bases from J, the gap between germline ends came to 16 bases. For the CDR3, the DNA is TGTGCCAGTAGGCCCAGAGGGAGGGGGAACATTCAGTACTTC. The encoded protein is CASRPRGRGNIQYF.

The chain combines TRBV6-4 with TRBJ2-5, with a weak D call TRBD2 (7 bases). V was cut by 8 bases and J by 1 base, with 14 bases left in between. From germline, CDR1 is MRHNA and CDR2 SNTAGT. The CDR3 loop spans 14 amino acids. The CDR3 here is CASPGGRSQETQYF. CDR3 sequence (DNA): TGTGCCAGCCCGGGGGGCAGGTCCCAAGAGACCCAGTACTTC.

This rearrangement joins TRBV6-6 to TRBJ1-2; 8 bases agree with TRBD1. CDR3 length: 15 amino acids. V shed 2 bases, J shed 5 bases, and the junction held 7 bases outside the gene matches. Germline V gives CDR1 MNHNY, CDR2 SVGAGI (reference sequence). CDR3 coding DNA: TGTGCCAGCAGTTACGGGACAGGCTCCTCTTATGGCTACACCTTC. Its protein is CASSYGTGSSYGYTF.

The chain joins TRBV5-4 to TRBJ1-6; D remains ambiguous. Germline CDR1 is SGHNT and CDR2 is YYREEE (reference sequence). The CDR3 consists of 14 residues. V was pared by 4 bases and J by 5 bases, with 10 bases between. CDR3 nucleotide sequence: TGTGCCAGCAGCCTGCGCCCGGATAATTCACCCCTCCACTTT. Translation: CASSLRPDNSPLHF.